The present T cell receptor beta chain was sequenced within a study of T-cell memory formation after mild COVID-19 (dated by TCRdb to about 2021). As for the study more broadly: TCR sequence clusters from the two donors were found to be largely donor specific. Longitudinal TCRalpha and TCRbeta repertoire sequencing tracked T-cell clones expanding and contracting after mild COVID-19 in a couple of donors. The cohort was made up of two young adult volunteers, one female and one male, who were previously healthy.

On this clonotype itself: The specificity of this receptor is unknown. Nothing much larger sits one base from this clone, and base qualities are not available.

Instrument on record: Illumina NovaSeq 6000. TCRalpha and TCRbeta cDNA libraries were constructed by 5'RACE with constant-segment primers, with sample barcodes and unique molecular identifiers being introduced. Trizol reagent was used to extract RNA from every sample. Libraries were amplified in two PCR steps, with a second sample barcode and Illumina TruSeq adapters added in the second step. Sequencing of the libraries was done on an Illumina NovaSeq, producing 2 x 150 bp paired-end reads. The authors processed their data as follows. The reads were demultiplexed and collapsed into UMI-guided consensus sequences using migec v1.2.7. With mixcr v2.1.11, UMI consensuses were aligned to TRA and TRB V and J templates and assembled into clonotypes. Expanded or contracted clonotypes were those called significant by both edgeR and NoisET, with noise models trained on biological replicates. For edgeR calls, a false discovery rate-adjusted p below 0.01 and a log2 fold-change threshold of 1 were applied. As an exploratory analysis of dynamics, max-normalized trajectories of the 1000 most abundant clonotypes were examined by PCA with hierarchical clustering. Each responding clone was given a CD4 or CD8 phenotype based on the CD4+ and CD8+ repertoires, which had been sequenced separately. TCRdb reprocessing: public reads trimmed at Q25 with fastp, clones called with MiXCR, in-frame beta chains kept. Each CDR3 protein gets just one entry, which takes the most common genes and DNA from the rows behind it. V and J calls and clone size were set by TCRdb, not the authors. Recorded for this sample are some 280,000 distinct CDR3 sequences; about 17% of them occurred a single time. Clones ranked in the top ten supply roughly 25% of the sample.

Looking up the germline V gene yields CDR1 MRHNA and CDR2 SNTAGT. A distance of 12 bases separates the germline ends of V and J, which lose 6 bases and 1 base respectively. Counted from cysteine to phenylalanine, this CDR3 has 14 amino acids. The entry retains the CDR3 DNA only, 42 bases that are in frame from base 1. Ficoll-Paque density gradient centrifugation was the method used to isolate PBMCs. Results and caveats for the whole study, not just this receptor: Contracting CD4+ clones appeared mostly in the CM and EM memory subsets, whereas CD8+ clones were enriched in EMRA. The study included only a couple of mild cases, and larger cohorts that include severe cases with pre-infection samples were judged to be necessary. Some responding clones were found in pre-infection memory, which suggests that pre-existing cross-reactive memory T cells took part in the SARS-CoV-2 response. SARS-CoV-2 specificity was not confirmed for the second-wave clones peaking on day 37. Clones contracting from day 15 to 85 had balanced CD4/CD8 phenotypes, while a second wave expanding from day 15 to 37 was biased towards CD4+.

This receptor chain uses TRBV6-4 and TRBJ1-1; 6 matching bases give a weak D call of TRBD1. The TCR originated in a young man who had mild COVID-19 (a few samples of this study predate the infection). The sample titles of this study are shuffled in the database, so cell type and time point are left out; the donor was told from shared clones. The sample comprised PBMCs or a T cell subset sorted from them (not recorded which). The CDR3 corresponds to CASRARGGNTEAFF. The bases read TGTGCCAGCAGAGCCAGAGGGGGGAACACTGAAGCTTTCTTT.